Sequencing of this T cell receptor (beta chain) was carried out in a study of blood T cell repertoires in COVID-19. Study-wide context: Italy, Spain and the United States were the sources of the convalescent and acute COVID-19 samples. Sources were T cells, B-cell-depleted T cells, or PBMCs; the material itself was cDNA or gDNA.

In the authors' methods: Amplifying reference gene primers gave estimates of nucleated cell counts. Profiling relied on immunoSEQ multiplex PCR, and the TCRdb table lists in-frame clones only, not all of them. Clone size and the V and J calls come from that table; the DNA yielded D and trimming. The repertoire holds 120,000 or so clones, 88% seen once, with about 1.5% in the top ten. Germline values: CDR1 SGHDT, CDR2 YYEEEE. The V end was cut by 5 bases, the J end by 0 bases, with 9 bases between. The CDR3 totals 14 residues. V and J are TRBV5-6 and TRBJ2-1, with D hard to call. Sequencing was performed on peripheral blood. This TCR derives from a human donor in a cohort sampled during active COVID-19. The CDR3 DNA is TGTGCCAGCAGTTCTATTCTCTCCTACAATGAGCAGTTCTTC. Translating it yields CASSSILSYNEQFF.